Shown below are 20 T cell receptor beta chains from a single sample sequenced in a study of immune evolution from preneoplasia to lung adenocarcinoma. Generated by immunoSEQ multiplex PCR, the TCRdb table keeps only in-frame clones and is missing some. The sample holds 8,500 to 13,000 clones, approximately 82% seen once. Source material: FFPE minimally invasive lung adenocarcinoma tissue. These receptors all come from a person between 65 and 80 years old with lung adenocarcinoma.

This clone was seen only a few times. The chain joins TRBV28 to TRBJ1-2; 7 bases map to TRBD1. CDR1 MDHEN and CDR2 SYDVKM come from the germline V gene. The length of the CDR3 is 14 residues. Germline trimming cut 3 bases from V and 7 bases from J; bases unmatched to any gene: 8. The CDR3 nucleotides read TGTGCCAGCAGTTTTGGGCAGGGGGTCGGTGGCTACACCTTC. Amino acids: CASSFGQGVGGYTF.

V is TRBV7-2 and J is TRBJ2-7; 12 bases align to TRBD2. The V gene end was trimmed by 2 bases and the J gene end by 4 bases; junction bases not matched to a gene: 6. CDR1 SGHTA and CDR2 FQGNSA come from the germline V gene. This CDR3 has 16 amino acids. The CDR3 reads CASSLLAGGPEYEQYF. CDR3 nucleotide sequence: TGTGCCAGCAGCTTACTAGCGGGAGGGCCGGAGTACGAGCAGTACTTC.

The chain carries TRBV2 and TRBJ2-3, with unresolved D. There are 15 residues in the CDR3. From germline, CDR1 is SNHLY and CDR2 FYNNEI. Deletions cut 3 bases from V and 5 bases from J, with 15 bases between. The CDR3 loop reads CASSDLGISGDTQYF. The CDR3 DNA sequence: TGTGCCAGCAGTGATCTAGGCATAAGTGGAGATACGCAGTATTTT.

The rearrangement uses TRBV4-1 and TRBJ2-1; 7 bases agree with TRBD2. Losses at the gene ends were 4 bases for V and 2 bases for J; bases not matched to a gene: 8. The CDR3 runs to 16 residues. Germline V gene lookup returns CDR1 MGHRA and CDR2 YSYEKL. CDR3 in DNA: TGCGCCAGCAGCCGTGCCCAGGGAGGGGCCTACAATGAGCAGTTCTTC. Amino acids: CASSRAQGGAYNEQFF.

This clone was detected a few times. The gene calls are TRBV5-6 and TRBJ2-7; D uncertain. The CDR3 totals 12 residues. CDR1 and CDR2 (germline): SGHDT, YYEEEE. The V gene lost 5 bases and the J gene lost 5 bases, with 11 bases spanning the gap. The CDR3 is CASRGLSNEQYF. CDR3 in DNA: TGTGCCAGCAGGGGGTTGAGTAACGAGCAGTACTTC.

This chain uses TRBV7-2 with TRBJ1-5; unclear D gene. The CDR3 is made up of 14 amino acids. Germline lookup yields CDR1 SGHTA and CDR2 FQGNSA. The V end was cut by 5 bases, the J end by 4 bases, with 12 bases between. CDR3 sequence reads: CASSPRKGNQPQHF. The CDR3 DNA is TGTGCCAGCAGCCCGCGGAAGGGAAATCAGCCCCAGCATTTT.

The J gene is TRBJ2-1, the V gene TRBV30; tentative D call: TRBD2 (5 bases). Germline V gene lookup returns CDR1 GTSNPN and CDR2 SVGIG (reference sequence). This CDR3 comprises 15 residues. The V end lost 4 bases, the J end lost 3 bases, and 16 bases lay between the germline ends. The DNA for the CDR3 is TGTGCCTGGACTCCCAAGACTACCTACTACAATGAGCAGTTCTTC. It yields the protein CAWTPKTTYYNEQFF. The complete variable domain, with remaining parts taken from reference TRBV30 and TRBJ2-1, reads SQTIHQWPATLVQPVGSPLSLECTVEGTSNPNLYWYRQAAGRGLQLLFYSVGIGQISSEVPQNLSASRPQDRQFILSSKKLLLSDSGFYLCAWTPKTTYYNEQFFGPGTRLTVL.

The chain links TRBV5-1 to TRBJ1-3; a weak D match, TRBD1 (5 bases). CDR1 SGHRS and CDR2 YFSETQ come from the germline V gene. CDR3 size: 18 residues. V was shortened by 4 bases and J by 0 bases, with 20 bases between the two germline ends. The CDR3 reads CASSRNGQARSSGNTIYF. CDR3 DNA: TGCGCCAGCAGCCGGAATGGACAAGCTCGATCCTCTGGAAACACCATATATTTT.

This sequence joins TRBV5-1 and TRBJ1-2; D might be TRBD1 (6 bases). The CDR3 is 14 residues long. The germline V gene encodes CDR1 SGHRS and CDR2 YFSETQ. The V end was cut by 2 bases, the J end by 5 bases, with 13 bases between. The CDR3 loop reads CASSLGGGKYGYTF. The DNA of the CDR3 is TGCGCCAGCAGCTTAGGAGGGGGAAAATATGGCTACACCTTC.

The chain couples TRBV7-9 to TRBJ1-5; 7 bases agree with TRBD1. The V segment lost 5 bases and the J segment 3 bases; nucleotides outside the gene matches: 4. The germline CDR1 and CDR2 sequences are SEHNR and FQNEAQ (reference sequence). The CDR3 loop spans 14 amino acids. The CDR3 DNA reads as TGTGCCAGCAGCCCGGGACAGATCAATCAGCCCCAGCATTTT. Amino acids: CASSPGQINQPQHF.

The J gene is TRBJ2-2, the V gene TRBV7-9; D is tentatively TRBD1 or TRBD2 (5 bases each). Germline lookup yields CDR1 SEHNR and CDR2 FQNEAQ (reference sequence). This CDR3 region has 14 residues. Between the trimmed V and J ends, which lost 6 bases and 5 bases, there was a span of 13 bases. The CDR3 reads CASSPPGLTGELFF. CDR3 bases: TGTGCCAGCAGTCCACCGGGGCTGACCGGGGAGCTGTTTTTT.

The chain recombines TRBV7-9 with TRBJ2-7, with 7 bases that match TRBD1. The CDR3 extends over 15 amino acids. With V trimmed by 6 bases and J by 2 bases, 10 bases remained unmatched. CDR1 and CDR2 from the germline V gene are SEHNR and FQNEAQ (reference sequence). In nucleotides, the CDR3 is TGTGCCAGCAGTCGTGACCAGCAGGGGGCCTACGAGCAGTACTTC. Its translation: CASSRDQQGAYEQYF.

This clone has only a few counts. This CDR3 is CASSFRGMVSGNTIYF. In DNA form, the CDR3 reads TGTGCCAGCAGCTTTAGGGGGATGGTCTCCGGAAACACCATATATTTT. The J gene is TRBJ1-3, the V gene TRBV7-3; D is perhaps TRBD1 (6 bases). The CDR3 loop spans 16 amino acids. Trimming shortened V by 3 bases and J by 4 bases, and 16 bases separated the two germline ends. Germline V CDR1 and CDR2: SGHTA, FQGTGA.

The chain has TRBV6-5 and TRBJ1-1; D may be TRBD1 (5 bases). The V end was cut by 2 bases, the J end by 6 bases, with 13 bases between. This CDR3 spans 14 amino acids. Germline V CDR1 and CDR2: MNHEY, SVGAGI. CDR3 protein: CASSYVGDRAEAFF. The CDR3 nucleotides are TGTGCCAGCAGTTACGTGGGGGATCGCGCTGAAGCTTTCTTT.

The J gene is TRBJ2-7, the V gene TRBV29-1; D is perhaps TRBD1 (6 bases). Germline CDR1 reads SQVTM; CDR2 reads ANQGSEA. The CDR3 runs to 15 residues. Trimming cost V 6 bases and J 3 bases, with 21 bases left between them. The CDR3 protein is CSVVLAWQGHYEQYF. As DNA, the CDR3 is TGCAGCGTCGTACTCGCCTGGCAGGGACACTACGAGCAGTACTTC.

CDR3 loop: CASSPGEGEAFF. CDR3 nucleotide sequence: TGTGCCAGCTCACCGGGGGAGGGTGAAGCTTTCTTT. The J gene is TRBJ1-1, the V gene TRBV18; a weak D match, TRBD1 (5 bases). The V and J ends lost 3 bases and 7 bases respectively, with 9 bases between them. CDR1 is KGHSH and CDR2 is LQKENI in the germline V gene. CDR3 length: 12 amino acids.

This clone was seen only once. The chain recombines TRBV6-1 with TRBJ2-2; TRBD1 agrees at 10 bases. Trimming took 2 bases from V and 7 from J; bases not matched to a gene: 7. Germline V gene lookup returns CDR1 MNHNS and CDR2 SASEGT. The CDR3 runs to 16 residues. The CDR3 protein is CASSELWGTGVGELFF. In DNA form, the CDR3 reads TGTGCCAGCAGTGAATTGTGGGGGACAGGGGTCGGGGAGCTGTTTTTT.

The rearrangement joins TRBV28 to TRBJ2-3; D might be TRBD2 (7 bases). Trimming removed 11 bases from V and 3 bases from J, with 21 bases in between. From germline, CDR1 is MDHEN and CDR2 SYDVKM. The CDR3 loop spans 15 amino acids. The CDR3 DNA sequence: TGTGCCTACGGTCGCGGGGGCGCTGGGACAGATACGCAGTATTTT. Its translation is CAYGRGGAGTDTQYF. The variable domain in full, completed from reference TRBV28 and TRBJ2-3, reads DVKVTQSSRYLVKRTGEKVFLECVQDMDHENMFWYRQDPGLGLRLIYFSYDVKMKEKGDIPEGYSVSREKKERFSLILESASTNQTSMYLCAYGRGGAGTDTQYFGPGTRLTVL.

The genes are TRBV7-6 and TRBJ2-7; perhaps TRBD1 as D (6 bases). V gave up 5 bases and J gave up 4 bases, with 15 bases separating them. Germline V CDR1 and CDR2: SGHVS, FNYEAQ. This CDR3 contains 14 residues. The CDR3 DNA is TGTGCCAGCAGCCCTCCTGGGACACCATACGAGCAGTACTTC. Protein: CASSPPGTPYEQYF.

The rearrangement uses TRBV6-1 and TRBJ2-2; D unresolved. The CDR3 totals 15 residues. V was shortened by 1 base and J by 4 bases, with 10 bases between the two germline ends. CDR1 is MNHNS and CDR2 is SASEGT in the germline V gene. The CDR3 protein is CASSEVGGITGELFF. The CDR3 DNA reads as TGTGCCAGCAGTGAAGTGGGCGGAATCACCGGGGAGCTGTTTTTT.